These 20 T cell receptor beta chains came from one sample sequenced in a study of memory CD8 T cells in hepatitis C reinfection. Time point indicated: peak reinfection, 3 to 8 weeks after reinfection detection. The sorted cells went straight to TCR sequencing with no prior in vitro expansion. The table came from immunoSEQ multiplex PCR; TCRdb's copy has only in-frame clones and leaves some out. The data hold more than 35,000 clones, with over 75% observed a single time. The material sequenced was naive CD8+ T cells sorted from blood. These receptors were taken from a man aged 18 to 29 with hepatitis C virus infection.

This clone occurred once. The chain carries TRBV7-8 and TRBJ2-3; 8 nucleotides agree with TRBD1. The trim removed 1 base at V and 2 bases at J, leaving 5 bases unmatched. The CDR3 is 16 residues long. The germline V gene encodes CDR1 SGHVS and CDR2 FQNEAQ. CDR3 loop: CASSLGTGQDTDTQYF. In DNA form, the CDR3 reads TGTGCCAGCAGCTTAGGAACGGGACAGGACACAGATACGCAGTATTTT.

V gene TRBV28 combines with J gene TRBJ2-3; 14 bases map to TRBD2. The germline V gene encodes CDR1 MDHEN and CDR2 SYDVKM. The V and J ends lost 5 bases and 6 bases, in that order; junction bases with no gene match: 7. This CDR3 has 16 amino acids. The CDR3 DNA reads as TGTGCCAGCAGTCCGGGGACTAGCGGGAGCCTGGATACGCAGTATTTT. Its protein product is CASSPGTSGSLDTQYF.

This clone was counted a single time. V usage is TRBV7-2 and J usage is TRBJ2-3, with D possibly being TRBD2 (6 bases). V lost 5 bases, J lost 6 bases, and 18 bases lay in between. Germline CDR1 SGHTA, CDR2 FQGNSA. This CDR3 is built from 15 residues. CDR3 nucleotide sequence: TGTGCCAGCAGCACGGGACTCTCAATGGGGGATACGCAGTATTTT. It yields the protein CASSTGLSMGDTQYF.

The gene calls are TRBV28 and TRBJ1-2, with 9 nucleotides matching TRBD1. After removal of 3 bases from V and 5 bases from J, the junction contained 7 bases not matched to a gene. CDR1 and CDR2 from the germline V gene are MDHEN and SYDVKM. The CDR3 consists of 15 residues. CDR3 sequence (DNA): TGTGCCAGCAGTTTCGGGGACAGGGTTAATTATGGCTACACCTTC. It is translated as CASSFGDRVNYGYTF.

On this clone itself: The sample has other DNA sequences that encode this CDR3 too. J is TRBJ1-2 and V is TRBV19, with D possibly TRBD1 on 5 matching bases. The CDR3 has 13 amino acids. Germline CDR1 and CDR2: LNHDA and SQIVND (reference sequence). Trimming stripped 5 bases from V and 8 bases from J, with 15 bases between. CDR3 DNA sequence: TGTGCCAGTAGTTGGGGACTACCGGGAGGCTACACCTTC. It specifies CASSWGLPGGYTF.

The chain carries TRBV29-1 and TRBJ1-1; the D is unclear. CDR1 and CDR2 (germline): SQVTM, ANQGSEA. Trimming took 4 bases from V and 5 from J, leaving 11 bases between them. This CDR3 is 12 amino acids long. The CDR3 here is CSVGVEVTEAFF. Here the CDR3 DNA reads TGCAGCGTTGGAGTTGAGGTAACTGAAGCTTTCTTT. The full variable domain, in which reference TRBV29-1 and TRBJ1-1 provide the parts outside the CDR3, is SAVISQKPSRDICQRGTSLTIQCQVDSQVTMMFWYRQQPGQSLTLIATANQGSEATYESGFVIDKFPISRPNLTFSTLTVSNMSPEDSSIYLCSVGVEVTEAFFGQGTRLTVV.

This clone was found a few times. CDR3 in DNA: TGTGCCAGCAGCTCAGGCATCGGCACTGAAGCTTTCTTT. It translates to CASSSGIGTEAFF. This sequence joins TRBV13 and TRBJ1-1; no definite D call. CDR1 is PRHDT, CDR2 FYEKMQ, per germline (reference sequence). CDR3 length: 13 residues. The ends were cut back, 4 bases at V and 4 bases at J, with 10 bases in the middle.

The V call is TRBV7-9, the J call TRBJ2-1, with 14 bases aligning to TRBD2. V trimming: 6 bases; J trimming: 15 bases; junction bases outside the gene matches: 16. This CDR3 has 16 amino acids. The germline V gene has CDR1 SEHNR and CDR2 FQNEAQ (reference sequence). CDR3 coding DNA: TGTGCCAGCAGTTTCACATCGGGGACTAGCGGGGGTGAACGGTTCTTC. It yields the protein CASSFTSGTSGGERFF.

The chain uses TRBV5-1 and TRBJ1-1; D is unresolved. Germline CDR1 is SGHRS and CDR2 is YFSETQ. The CDR3 has 14 amino acids. V lost 0 bases to trimming and J lost 1 base, with 7 bases between them. The CDR3 region has the DNA TGCGCCAGCAGCTTGGGGCATTCGAACACTGAAGCTTTCTTT. It encodes CASSLGHSNTEAFF.

The chain links TRBV7-8 to TRBJ1-1; a weak D match, TRBD1 (6 bases). V was trimmed by 9 bases and J by 6 bases, leaving 17 bases between them. The CDR3 is 13 residues long. Germline values: CDR1 SGHVS, CDR2 FQNEAQ. DNA of the CDR3: TGTGCCAGTATGTGGGGGCTAGGTGCTGAAGCTTTCTTT. It yields the protein CASMWGLGAEAFF.

V and J are TRBV29-1 and TRBJ2-1; D is possibly TRBD1 (6 bases). Germline V gene data show CDR1 as SQVTM and CDR2 as ANQGSEA. Trimming cost V 6 bases and J 5 bases, with 14 bases left between them. The CDR3 is made up of 13 amino acids. The CDR3 is CSVGQSVNNEQFF. CDR3 coding DNA: TGCAGCGTCGGACAGTCTGTCAACAATGAGCAGTTCTTC.

J is TRBJ2-5 and V is TRBV9; the match to TRBD2 covers 9 bases. The ends lost 3 bases at V and 5 bases at J; junction bases unmatched: 11. Germline V lookup: CDR1 SGDLS, CDR2 YYNGEE. The CDR3 runs 16 residues. CDR3 amino acids: CASSGPQGLAGETQYF. The CDR3 DNA is TGTGCCAGCAGCGGTCCCCAGGGACTAGCTGGGGAGACCCAGTACTTC.

The CDR3 loop reads CASSPSSGAYNEQFF. CDR3 bases: TGCGCCAGCAGCCCGTCCTCGGGAGCCTACAATGAGCAGTTCTTC. The V gene is TRBV4-3, the J gene TRBJ2-1; TRBD2 is a possible D gene (6 bases). CDR1 is LGHNA, CDR2 YSLEER, per germline. V lost 4 bases, J lost 2 bases, and 12 bases lay in between. The CDR3 has 15 residues.

This chain connects TRBV7-8 to TRBJ1-5, with 7 bases lining up with TRBD1. V dropped 4 bases and J dropped 5; count of bases not matched to a gene: 14. Germline CDR1 SGHVS, CDR2 FQNEAQ. CDR3 length: 17 residues. This CDR3 reads CASSWVPNGDSHQPQHF. Written as DNA, the CDR3 is TGTGCCAGCAGCTGGGTACCTAATGGGGACAGCCATCAGCCCCAGCATTTT.

The chain employs TRBV7-8 and TRBJ2-7; 8 positions match TRBD1. This CDR3 is 16 amino acids long. After removal of 0 bases from V and 7 bases from J, the junction contained 11 bases not matched to a gene. CDR1 and CDR2 from the germline V gene are SGHVS and FQNEAQ. The CDR3 protein is CASSLAGPGGLREQYF. The CDR3 coding sequence is TGTGCCAGCAGCTTAGCGGGCCCAGGGGGCCTTAGAGAGCAGTACTTC.

The rearrangement uses TRBV6-1 and TRBJ2-1, with unresolved D. Trimming stripped 8 bases from V and 10 bases from J, with 21 bases between. CDR3 size: 14 residues. CDR1 and CDR2 from the germline V gene are MNHNS and SASEGT. This CDR3 is CASGGPGEYTEQFF. The CDR3 nucleotides are TGTGCCAGCGGCGGCCCCGGAGAATACACCGAGCAGTTCTTC.

The CDR3 nucleotides are TGTGCCAGTCGGACAGGGTATGACTCCTACGAGCAGTACTTC. It is translated as CASRTGYDSYEQYF. The chain joins TRBV28 to TRBJ2-7, with TRBD1 matching over 8 bases. The CDR3 is 14 amino acids. The V and J ends lost 9 bases and 0 bases, in that order; junction bases with no gene match: 7. Looked up from germline, CDR1 is MDHEN and CDR2 is SYDVKM.

The chain links TRBV30 to TRBJ1-6; 8 nucleotides align to TRBD1. This CDR3 comprises 15 residues. CDR1 and CDR2 from the germline V gene are GTSNPN and SVGIG (reference sequence). Germline trimming cut 4 bases from V and 7 bases from J; bases unmatched to any gene: 9. CDR3 nucleotides: TGTGCCTGGATGAATATGGACAGGGACAATTCACCCCTCCACTTT. Translated, it gives CAWMNMDRDNSPLHF.

The gene calls are TRBV11-2 and TRBJ1-1; D possibly corresponds to TRBD1 (5 bases). From germline, CDR1 is SGHAT and CDR2 FQNNGV. The CDR3 extends over 13 amino acids. Trimming removed 3 bases from V and 4 bases from J, with 9 bases in between. The CDR3 coding sequence is TGTGCCAGCAGCTTTTCCGGGGGCACTGAAGCTTTCTTT. Translating gives CASSFSGGTEAFF.

The V gene is TRBV27, the J gene TRBJ2-7; a possible D gene is TRBD1 (5 bases). Germline lookup yields CDR1 MNHEY and CDR2 SMNVEV (reference sequence). This CDR3 is built from 13 residues. V dropped 2 bases and J dropped 2 bases, with 7 bases sitting between them. CDR3 sequence (DNA): TGTGCCAGCAGTTTAACAGGAACCTACGAGCAGTACTTC. Translated, it gives CASSLTGTYEQYF.